This is a list of T cell receptor beta chains from one sample in a study of cytomegalovirus exposure and HLA in healthy donors. Sequencing used immunoSEQ multiplex PCR; TCRdb keeps in-frame clones, though not all of them. The data contain 200,000 or so clones, approximately 85% of them singletons. Sequencing was done on a sample of PBMCs. These TCRs come from a woman under 30 in good health and CMV-seronegative. Both conserved end residues are part of each CDR3.

CDR3aa	v_gene	j_gene
CASSLGGAGEKLFF	TRBV27	TRBJ1-4
CASSLQFRLDFTDTQYF	TRBV7-2	TRBJ2-3
CASSLGGGNEQYF	TRBV7-9	TRBJ2-7
CASSLLVTGSEQFF	TRBV27	TRBJ2-1
CASSQDLYEQYF	TRBV4-1	TRBJ2-7
CASSKLRVEQYF	TRBV2	TRBJ2-7
CASSSAWGDTEAFF	TRBV5-5	TRBJ1-1
CASRDTAFSYEQYF	TRBV6-5	TRBJ2-7
CSVEARLNYGYTF	TRBV29-1	TRBJ1-2
CASSMAGSHEQYF	TRBV7-9	TRBJ2-7
CASSASGQPYNEQFF	TRBV9	TRBJ2-1
CASSEPGTAVYEQYF	TRBV6-1	TRBJ2-7
CASRPRTKGDRVYEQYF	TRBV27	TRBJ2-7
CASSPGLAGGLYEQYF	TRBV18	TRBJ2-7
CASSTGTGYGYTF	TRBV19	TRBJ1-2
CASSGQGRTEAFF	TRBV7-9	TRBJ1-1
CASSPTGIYGYTF	TRBV9	TRBJ1-2
CASSRQGLPQETQYF	TRBV7-9	TRBJ2-5
CAWREVWREVDTQYF	TRBV30	TRBJ2-3
CASIAGASGTDTQYF	TRBV13	TRBJ2-3
CASSQDTDRGQRKLFF	TRBV4-1	TRBJ1-4
CASSESDVGRYRNEQFF	TRBV10-2	TRBJ2-1
CASSLARQAPEQYF	TRBV7-8	TRBJ2-7
CASSSRGEFEQYF	TRBV11-3	TRBJ2-7
CASRPRGQGSYEQYF	TRBV19	TRBJ2-7
CASSLDRGFRYGYTF	TRBV5-1	TRBJ1-2
CASSIEYGTVYEQYF	TRBV19	TRBJ2-7
CAWNSLDTNHYGYTF	TRBV30	TRBJ1-2
CASSTGTGFQPQHF	TRBV19	TRBJ1-5
CATQPLGQGPETQYF	TRBV14	TRBJ2-5
CASSLETQIKRDWAWEQFF	TRBV11-2	TRBJ2-1
CASSVETIGYEQYF	TRBV5-1	TRBJ2-7
CASSDGAGGGPGELFF	TRBV6-4	TRBJ2-2
CASSLVVLAGGDSYNEQFF	TRBV5-1	TRBJ2-1
CASSHGTSGPYEQYF	TRBV4-2	TRBJ2-7
CASSLGETQPQHF	TRBV5-1	TRBJ1-5
CASSFEGGEQYF	TRBV28	TRBJ2-7
CASSPPGYLGNQPQHF	TRBV7-9	TRBJ1-5
CSVDFSGSRETQYF	TRBV29-1	TRBJ2-5